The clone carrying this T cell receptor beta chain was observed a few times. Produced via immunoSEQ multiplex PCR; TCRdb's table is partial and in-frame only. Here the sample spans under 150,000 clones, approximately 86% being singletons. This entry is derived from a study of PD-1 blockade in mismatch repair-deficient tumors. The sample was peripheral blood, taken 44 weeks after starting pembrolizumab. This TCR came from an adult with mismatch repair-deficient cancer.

CDR3 protein: CASSDGQGTGELFF. The CDR3 bases are TGTGCCAGCAGTGACGGACAGGGCACCGGGGAGCTGTTTTTT. The chain employs TRBV6-4 and TRBJ2-2; 8 bases map to TRBD1. The germline CDR1 and CDR2 sequences are MRHNA and SNTAGT. The CDR3 is 14 residues long. V trimming: 2 bases; J trimming: 4 bases; junction bases outside the gene matches: 0.